This T cell receptor beta chain is from a study of blood T cell repertoires in COVID-19. In the study overall: Whether acute or convalescent, the COVID-19 samples came from the United States, Italy and Spain. PBMCs, B-cell-depleted T cells, or T cells provided the cDNA or gDNA that made up the material.

The study recruited people aged roughly 18 to 89 years across about two dozen US areas. Cohorts were based on clinical histories the participants reported. TCRdb keeps only in-frame clones here, not all; method: immunoSEQ multiplex PCR. In the table there are fewer than 250,000 clones, approximately 80% of which are singletons. The receptor comes from a woman in her fifties or sixties with acute COVID-19. The sequenced material came from PBMCs or T cells enriched from blood (not recorded which).

CDR3 DNA sequence: TGCGCCAGCAGCTTAGCGGGGGGCTTTACCTACAATGAGCAGTTCTTC. Translating it yields CASSLAGGFTYNEQFF. The chain combines TRBV5-1 with TRBJ2-1; 9 bases map to TRBD2. In germline, CDR1 is SGHRS, CDR2 YFSETQ. Trimming removed 2 bases from V and 2 bases from J; junction bases left unmatched: 5. The CDR3 covers 16 residues.